The TCR beta chain under discussion was sequenced for a study of tissue T cells after allogeneic stem cell transplantation. Time point denoted: mouse harvest day 7 after allogeneic transplant. The graft held 10^6 splenic CD5+ T cells and 10^7 T-cell-depleted bone marrow cells. Tissues came from B6→BALB/c major-mismatch GVHD mice at day 7 or 14. The repertoire was sequenced with immunoSEQ multiplex PCR; TCRdb's copy has only in-frame clones and lacks some. Of about 5,800 clones in the sample, over 40% are singletons; the top ten hold 2.5% to 3%. This clone was seen once. Gene names follow the mouse nomenclature. The CDR3 goes on 1 residue after the read ends, and that part is filled in from the germline J gene. The CDR3 runs 14 residues. V was pared by 3 bases and J by 0 bases, with 8 bases between. Per germline, CDR1 KGHPV and CDR2 FQNQEV (reference sequence).

Sequencing was performed on skin. This sequence was found in a female BALB/c mouse given C57BL/6 T cells with graft-versus-host disease after an allogeneic hematopoietic cell transplant. The genes are TRBV26 and TRBJ1-1, with D hard to call. The CDR3 loop reads CASSLYSANTEVFF. The CDR3 bases that were read are TGTGCCAGCAGTCTTTACAGTGCAAACACAGAAGTCTTC.